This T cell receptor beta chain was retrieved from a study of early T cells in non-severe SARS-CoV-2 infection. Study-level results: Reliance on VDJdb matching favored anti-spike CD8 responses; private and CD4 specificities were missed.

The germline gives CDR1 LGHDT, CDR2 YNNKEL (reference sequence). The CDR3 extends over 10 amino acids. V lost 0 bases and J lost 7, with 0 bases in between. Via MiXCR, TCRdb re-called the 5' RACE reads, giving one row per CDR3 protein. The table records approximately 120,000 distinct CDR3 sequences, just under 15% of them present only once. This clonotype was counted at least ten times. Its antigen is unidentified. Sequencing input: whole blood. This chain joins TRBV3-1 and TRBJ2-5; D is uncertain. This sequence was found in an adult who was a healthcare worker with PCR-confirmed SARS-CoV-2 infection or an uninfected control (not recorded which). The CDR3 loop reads CASSQETQYF. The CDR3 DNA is TGTGCCAGCAGCCAAGAGACCCAGTACTTC.